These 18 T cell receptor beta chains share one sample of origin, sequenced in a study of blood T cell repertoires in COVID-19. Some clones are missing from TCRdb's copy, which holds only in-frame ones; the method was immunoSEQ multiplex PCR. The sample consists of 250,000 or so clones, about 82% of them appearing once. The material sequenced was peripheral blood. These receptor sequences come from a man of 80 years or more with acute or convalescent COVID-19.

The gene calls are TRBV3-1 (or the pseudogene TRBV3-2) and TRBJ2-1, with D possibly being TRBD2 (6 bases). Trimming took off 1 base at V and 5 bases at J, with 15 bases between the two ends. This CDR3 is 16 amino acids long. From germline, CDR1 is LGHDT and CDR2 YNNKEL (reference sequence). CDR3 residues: CASSQVLWGVHNEQFF. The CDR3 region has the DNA TGTGCCAGCAGCCAAGTTCTATGGGGGGTACACAATGAGCAGTTCTTC.

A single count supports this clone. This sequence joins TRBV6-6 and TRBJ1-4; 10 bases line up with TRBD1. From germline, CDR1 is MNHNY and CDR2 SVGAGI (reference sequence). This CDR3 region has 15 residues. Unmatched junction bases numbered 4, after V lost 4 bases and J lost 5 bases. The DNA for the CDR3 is TGTGCCAGCAGTTCCCCGGGACAGGGGAATGAAAAACTGTTTTTT. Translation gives CASSSPGQGNEKLFF.

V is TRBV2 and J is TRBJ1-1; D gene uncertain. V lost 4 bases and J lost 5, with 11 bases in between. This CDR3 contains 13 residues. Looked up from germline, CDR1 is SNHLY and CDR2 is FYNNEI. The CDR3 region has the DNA TGTGCCAGCAGTGTCGAGATCAGGACTGAAGCTTTCTTT. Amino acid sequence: CASSVEIRTEAFF. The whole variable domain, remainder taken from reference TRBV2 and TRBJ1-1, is EPEVTQTPSHQVTQMGQEVILRCVPISNHLYFYWYRQILGQKVEFLVSFYNNEISEKSEIFDDQFSVERPDGSNFTLKIRSTKLEDSAMYFCASSVEIRTEAFFGQGTRLTVV.

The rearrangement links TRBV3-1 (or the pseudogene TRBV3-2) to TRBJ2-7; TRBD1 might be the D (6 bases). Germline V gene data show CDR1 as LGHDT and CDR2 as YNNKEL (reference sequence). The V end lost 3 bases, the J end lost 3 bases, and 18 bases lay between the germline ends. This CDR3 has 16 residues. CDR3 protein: CASSQFRQAAYYEQYF. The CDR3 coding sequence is TGTGCCAGCAGCCAGTTTCGACAGGCGGCGTACTACGAGCAGTACTTC.

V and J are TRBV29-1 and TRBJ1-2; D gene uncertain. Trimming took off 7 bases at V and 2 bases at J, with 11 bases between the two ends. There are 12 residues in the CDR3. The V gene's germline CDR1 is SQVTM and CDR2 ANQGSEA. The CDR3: CSAGARNYGYTF. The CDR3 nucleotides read TGCAGCGCCGGTGCGAGGAACTATGGCTACACCTTC.

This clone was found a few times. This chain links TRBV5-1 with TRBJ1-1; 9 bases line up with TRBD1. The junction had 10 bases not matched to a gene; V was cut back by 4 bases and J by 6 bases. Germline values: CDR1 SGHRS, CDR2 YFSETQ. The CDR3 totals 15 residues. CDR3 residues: CASSNRDRVYPEAFF. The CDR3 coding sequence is TGCGCCAGCAGCAACCGGGACAGGGTATACCCTGAAGCTTTCTTT.

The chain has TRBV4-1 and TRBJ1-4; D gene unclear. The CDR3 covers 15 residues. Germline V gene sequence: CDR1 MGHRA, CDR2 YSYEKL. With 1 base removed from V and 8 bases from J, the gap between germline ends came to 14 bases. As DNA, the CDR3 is TGCGCCAGCAGCCAAGGCAGAGGGAGGTTCGAAAAACTGTTTTTT. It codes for CASSQGRGRFEKLFF.

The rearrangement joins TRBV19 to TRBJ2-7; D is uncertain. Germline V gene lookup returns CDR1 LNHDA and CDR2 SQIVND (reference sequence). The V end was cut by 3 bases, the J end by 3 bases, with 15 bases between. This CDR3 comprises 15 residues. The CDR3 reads CASSMVRGYNYEQYF. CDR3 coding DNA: TGTGCCAGTAGTATGGTACGCGGCTATAACTACGAGCAGTACTTC.

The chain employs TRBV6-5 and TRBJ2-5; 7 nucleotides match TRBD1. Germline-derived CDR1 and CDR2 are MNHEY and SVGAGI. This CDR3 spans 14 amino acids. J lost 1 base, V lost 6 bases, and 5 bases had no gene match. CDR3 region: CASRPQGPQETQYF. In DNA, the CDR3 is TGTGCCAGCAGACCACAGGGGCCCCAAGAGACCCAGTACTTC.

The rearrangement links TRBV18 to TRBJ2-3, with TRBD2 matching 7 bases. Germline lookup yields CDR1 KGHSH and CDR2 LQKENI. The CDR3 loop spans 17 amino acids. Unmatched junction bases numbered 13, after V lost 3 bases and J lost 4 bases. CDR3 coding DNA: TGTGCCAGCTCACCGAAGGCTAGCGGTTTTCGGGCAGATACGCAGTATTTT. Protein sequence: CASSPKASGFRADTQYF.

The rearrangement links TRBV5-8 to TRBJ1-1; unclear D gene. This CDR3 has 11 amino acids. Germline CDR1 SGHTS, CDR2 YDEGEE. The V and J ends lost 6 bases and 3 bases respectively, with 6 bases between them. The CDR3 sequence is CASIPDTEAFF. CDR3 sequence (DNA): TGTGCCAGCATCCCGGACACTGAAGCTTTCTTT.

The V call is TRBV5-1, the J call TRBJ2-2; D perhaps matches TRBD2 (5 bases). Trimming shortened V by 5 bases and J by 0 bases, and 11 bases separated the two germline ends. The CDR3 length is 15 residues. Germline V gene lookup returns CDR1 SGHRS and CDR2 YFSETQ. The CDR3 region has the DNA TGCGCCAGCAGTTCCGAGGGCGCGAACACCGGGGAGCTGTTTTTT. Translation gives CASSSEGANTGELFF.

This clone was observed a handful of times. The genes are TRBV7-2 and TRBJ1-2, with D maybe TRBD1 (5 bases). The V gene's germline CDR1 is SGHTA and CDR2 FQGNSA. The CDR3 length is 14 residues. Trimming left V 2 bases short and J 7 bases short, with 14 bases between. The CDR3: CASSLIGRVGGYTF. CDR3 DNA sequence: TGTGCCAGCAGCTTAATTGGCAGGGTGGGTGGCTACACCTTC.

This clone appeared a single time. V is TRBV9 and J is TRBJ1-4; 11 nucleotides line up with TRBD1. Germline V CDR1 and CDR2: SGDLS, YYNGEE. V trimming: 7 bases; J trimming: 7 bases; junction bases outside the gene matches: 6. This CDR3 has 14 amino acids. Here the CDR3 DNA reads TGTGCCAGCCAAAAGGGGACAGGGGGTGAAAAACTGTTTTTT. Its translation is CASQKGTGGEKLFF.

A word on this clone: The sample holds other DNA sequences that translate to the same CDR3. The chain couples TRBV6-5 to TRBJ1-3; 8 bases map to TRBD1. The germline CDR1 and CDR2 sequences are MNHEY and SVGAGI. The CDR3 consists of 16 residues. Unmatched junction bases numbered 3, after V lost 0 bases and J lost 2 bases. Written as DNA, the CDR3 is TGTGCCAGCAGTTACTCGAAACAGGGGGCTGGAAACACCATATATTTT. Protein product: CASSYSKQGAGNTIYF.

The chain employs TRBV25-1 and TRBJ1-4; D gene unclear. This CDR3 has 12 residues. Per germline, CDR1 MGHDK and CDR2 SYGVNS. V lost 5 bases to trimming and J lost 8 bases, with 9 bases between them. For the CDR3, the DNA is TGTGCCAGCAGTCCTTCCTCGGAAAAACTGTTTTTT. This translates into CASSPSSEKLFF. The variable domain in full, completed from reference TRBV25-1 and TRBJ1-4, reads EADIYQTPRYLVIGTGKKITLECSQTMGHDKMYWYQQDPGMELHLIHYSYGVNSTEKGDLSSESTVSRIRTEHFPLTLESARPSHTSQYLCASSPSSEKLFFGSGTQLSVL.

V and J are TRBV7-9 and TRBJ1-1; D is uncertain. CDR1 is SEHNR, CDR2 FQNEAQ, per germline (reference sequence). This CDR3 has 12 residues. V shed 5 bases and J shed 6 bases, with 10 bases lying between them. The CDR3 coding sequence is TGTGCCAGCAGCCCACAGAAATCTGAAGCTTTCTTT. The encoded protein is CASSPQKSEAFF.

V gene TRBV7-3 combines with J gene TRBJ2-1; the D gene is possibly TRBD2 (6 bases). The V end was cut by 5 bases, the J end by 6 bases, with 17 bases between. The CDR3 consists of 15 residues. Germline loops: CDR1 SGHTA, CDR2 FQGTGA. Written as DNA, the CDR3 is TGTGCCAGCAGCCCCCGACTAGGTCAGATCAATGAGCAGTTCTTC. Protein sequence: CASSPRLGQINEQFF.